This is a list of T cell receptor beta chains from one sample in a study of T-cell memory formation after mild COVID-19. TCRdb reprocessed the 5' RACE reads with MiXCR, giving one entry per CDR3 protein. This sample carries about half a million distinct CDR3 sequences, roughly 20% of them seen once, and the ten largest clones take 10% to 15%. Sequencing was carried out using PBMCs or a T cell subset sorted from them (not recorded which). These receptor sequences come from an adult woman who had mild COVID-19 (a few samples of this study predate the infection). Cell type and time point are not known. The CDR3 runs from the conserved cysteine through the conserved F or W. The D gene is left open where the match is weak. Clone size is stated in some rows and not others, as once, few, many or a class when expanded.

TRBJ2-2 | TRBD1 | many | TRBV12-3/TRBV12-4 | TGTGCCAGCAGTCTGGGACAGGGAAGTACCGGGGAGCTGTTTTTT | CASSLGQGSTGELFF
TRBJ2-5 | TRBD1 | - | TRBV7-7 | TGTGCCAGCAGCCCAGGACAGGGTTACGGGCAAGAGACCCAGTACTTC | CASSPGQGYGQETQYF
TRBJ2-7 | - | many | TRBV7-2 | TGTGCCAGCGGGGGGCGCGAAGAGCAGTACTTC | CASGGREEQYF
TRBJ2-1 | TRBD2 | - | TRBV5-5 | TGTGCCAGCAGCTTGGCCAGCGGGAGGATAGATGAGCAGTTCTTC | CASSLASGRIDEQFF
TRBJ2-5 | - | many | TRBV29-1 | TGCAGCGCCGCAGGGTGGGAAGAGACCCAGTACTTC | CSAAGWEETQYF
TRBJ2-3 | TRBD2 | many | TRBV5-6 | TGTGCCAGCACCAGTCTAGCGGCTAGCACAGATACGCAGTATTTT | CASTSLAASTDTQYF
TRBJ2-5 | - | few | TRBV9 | TGTGCCAGCAGCTCAGAGGGGGATCATCAGACCCAGTACTTC | CASSSEGDHQTQYF
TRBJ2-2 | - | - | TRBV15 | TGTGCCACCAGCAGAGATGCGGCTAGCCTGACCGGGGAGCTGTTTTTT | CATSRDAASLTGELFF
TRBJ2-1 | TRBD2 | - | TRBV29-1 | TGCAGCGCCTACGGATCCTTCGGGGGGGGCCGATCCTACAATGAGCAGTTCTTC | CSAYGSFGGGRSYNEQFF
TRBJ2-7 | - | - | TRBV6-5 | TGTGCCAGCAGTTACTCGAGTCCCTTCTACGAGCAGTACTTC | CASSYSSPFYEQYF
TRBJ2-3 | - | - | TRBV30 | TGTGCCTGGAAAAGGGCGCGGTCCCGCACAGATACGCAGTATTTT | CAWKRARSRTDTQYF
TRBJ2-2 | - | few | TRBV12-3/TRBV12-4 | TGTGCCAGCAATTTGGTCTCCGGGGAGCTGTTTTTT | CASNLVSGELFF
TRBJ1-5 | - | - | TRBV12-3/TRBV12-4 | TGTGCCAGCGCTCGACAGTATAGCAATCAGCCCCAGCATTTT | CASARQYSNQPQHF
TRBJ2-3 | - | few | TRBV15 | TGTGCCACCAGCAGAGACCCGAGTGTGTCAGATACGCAGTATTTT | CATSRDPSVSDTQYF
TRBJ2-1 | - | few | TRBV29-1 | TGCAGCGCCCGGTTTGGGGGCCCAAACAATGAGCAGTTCTTC | CSARFGGPNNEQFF
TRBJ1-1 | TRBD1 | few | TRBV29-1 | TGCAGCGTTGCAACAGGGGTGGGGACTGAAGCTTTCTTT | CSVATGVGTEAFF
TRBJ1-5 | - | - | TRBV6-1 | TGTGCCAGCAGTCCTGACAGACTTAGCAATCAGCCCCAGCATTTT | CASSPDRLSNQPQHF
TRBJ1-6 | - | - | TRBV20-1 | TGCAGTGCTAGAGATGGAACGCTCAGCTCCTATAATTCACCCCTCCACTTT | CSARDGTLSSYNSPLHF
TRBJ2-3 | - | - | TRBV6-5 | TGTGCCAGCAGTGAGACTAGATCCCATACGCAGTATTTT | CASSETRSHTQYF
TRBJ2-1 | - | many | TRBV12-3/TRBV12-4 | TGTGCCAGCACCTCGGGGTTAGGCGAGCAGTTCTTC | CASTSGLGEQFF
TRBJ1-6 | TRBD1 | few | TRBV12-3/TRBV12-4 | TGTGCCAGCAGTTTAGGGACAGGGTTAAGCTCACCCCTCCACTTT | CASSLGTGLSSPLHF
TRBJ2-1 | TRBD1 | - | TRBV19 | TGTGCCAGTAGTATAATCAGGACAGGTAACAATGAGCAGTTCTTC | CASSIIRTGNNEQFF
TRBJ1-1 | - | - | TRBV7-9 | TGTGCCAGCATGAGTGGGGGGAACACTGAAGCTTTCTTT | CASMSGGNTEAFF
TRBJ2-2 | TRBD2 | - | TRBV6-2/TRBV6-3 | TGTGCCAGCAGAAAAGGGACTAGCGGGACGAACACCGGGGAGCTGTTTTTT | CASRKGTSGTNTGELFF
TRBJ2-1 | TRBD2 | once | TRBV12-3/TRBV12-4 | TGTGCCAGCAGTTCCCGGACTAGCGGTGACAATGAGCAGTTCTTC | CASSSRTSGDNEQFF
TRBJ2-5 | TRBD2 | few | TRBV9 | TGTGCCAGCAGCGTAGAAGGCGGGAGAGGTGAGACCCAGTACTTC | CASSVEGGRGETQYF
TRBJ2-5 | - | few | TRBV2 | TGTGCCAGCAGCCGGCTGAGGGAGCCGCAAGAGACCCAGTACTTC | CASSRLREPQETQYF
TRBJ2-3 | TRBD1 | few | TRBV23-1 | TGCGCCAGCAGCCTCAGCGGTCGGACAGGGATAAAAGATACGCAGTATTTT | CASSLSGRTGIKDTQYF
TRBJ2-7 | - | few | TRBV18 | TGTGCCAGCTCCCCAGATGGAGGAGGGATTTACGAGCAGTACTTC | CASSPDGGGIYEQYF
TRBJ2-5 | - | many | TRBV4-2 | TGTGCCAGCAGCCAAGAACTAGCAGCTCAAGAGACCCAGTACTTC | CASSQELAAQETQYF
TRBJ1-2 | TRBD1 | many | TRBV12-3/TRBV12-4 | TGTGCCAGCAGTCCTAATCAGGGGGTGGGCTACACCTTC | CASSPNQGVGYTF
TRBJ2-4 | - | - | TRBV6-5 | TGTGCCAGCAGTTACTCGAAAGGGGGAGCCAAAAACATTCAGTACTTC | CASSYSKGGAKNIQYF
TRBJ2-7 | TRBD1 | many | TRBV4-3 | TGTGCCAGCTCACCGGGACAGGGAGGTTACGAGCAGTACTTC | CASSPGQGGYEQYF
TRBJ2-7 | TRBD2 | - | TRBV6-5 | TGTGCCAGCAGGCCCGGACTAGCGGGGACATACGAGCAGTACTTC | CASRPGLAGTYEQYF
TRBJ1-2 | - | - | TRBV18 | TGTGCCAGCTCACCCGTGACAGTGGGGAAGTATGGCTACACCTTC | CASSPVTVGKYGYTF
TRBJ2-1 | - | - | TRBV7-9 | TGTGCCGTCAGAGGGACCAACTTCTACAATGAGCAGTTCTTC | CAVRGTNFYNEQFF
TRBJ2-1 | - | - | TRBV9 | TGTGCCAGCAGCGCAGGAGGGGGGGTGGATGAGCAGTTCTTC | CASSAGGGVDEQFF
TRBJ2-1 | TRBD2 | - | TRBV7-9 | TGTGCCAGCAGACCTAGCGGGGCCCCGGAGCAGTTCTTC | CASRPSGAPEQFF
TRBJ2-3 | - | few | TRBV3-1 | TGTGCCAGCAGCCCGGGACAAGGGTGGGCGGATACGCAGTATTTT | CASSPGQGWADTQYF
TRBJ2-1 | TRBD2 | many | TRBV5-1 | TGCGCCAGCAGCTTGCGTAGCGGGAGTTACAATGAGCAGTTCTTC | CASSLRSGSYNEQFF
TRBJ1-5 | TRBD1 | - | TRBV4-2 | TGTGCCAGCAGCCAAGGGGGACAGGGCAATCAGCCCCAGCATTTT | CASSQGGQGNQPQHF
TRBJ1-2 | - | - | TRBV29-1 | TGCAGCGTAGCTAGGACAGACAACTATGGCTACACCTTC | CSVARTDNYGYTF
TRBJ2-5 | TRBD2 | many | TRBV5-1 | TGCGCCAGCAGCTTGAAGCGGGGGGGCCGAGAGACCCAGTACTTC | CASSLKRGGRETQYF
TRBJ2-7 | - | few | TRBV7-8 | TGTGCCAGCAGCGCGGACAGCCACGAGCAGTACTTC | CASSADSHEQYF
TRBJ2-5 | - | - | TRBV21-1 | TGTGCCAGCAGCAAAGGTGGCGGGGGGGCACTCGAAGAGACCCAGTACTTC | CASSKGGGGALEETQYF
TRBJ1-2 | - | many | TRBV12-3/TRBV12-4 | TGTGCCAGCAGTTTTTTCCAGACGTCTAACTATGGCTACACCTTC | CASSFFQTSNYGYTF
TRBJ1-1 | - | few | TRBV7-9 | TGTGCCAGCAGCTTAGGTCCCTTATCGGGCACTGAAGCTTTCTTT | CASSLGPLSGTEAFF
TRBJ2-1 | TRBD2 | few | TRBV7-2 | TGTGCCAGCAGCCCAAGGACTAGCGGGAGGGCTGGGTACAATGAGCAGTTCTTC | CASSPRTSGRAGYNEQFF
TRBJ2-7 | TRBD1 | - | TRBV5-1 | TGCGCCAGCAGCAGGGGACAGGGTTACGATCAGTACTTC | CASSRGQGYDQYF
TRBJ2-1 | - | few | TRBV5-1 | TGCGCCAGCAGCTCCCCCCCCGGTAGATCGTTCTTC | CASSSPPGRSFF
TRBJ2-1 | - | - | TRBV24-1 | TGTGCCACCAGTGATATCCGCCGGGCGGGAATGTACAATGAGCAGTTCTTC | CATSDIRRAGMYNEQFF
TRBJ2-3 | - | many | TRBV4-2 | TGTGCCAGCAGCCAAGAGTCAACTCTTGCCACAGATACGCAGTATTTT | CASSQESTLATDTQYF
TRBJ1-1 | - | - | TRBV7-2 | TGTGCCAGCAGCTTAAGGCCAGGACCCATGAACACTGAAGCTTTCTTT | CASSLRPGPMNTEAFF
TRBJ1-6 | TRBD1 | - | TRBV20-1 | TGCAGTGCTAGAGTCTTAGACAGGGGGCCCTCACCCCTCCACTTT | CSARVLDRGPSPLHF
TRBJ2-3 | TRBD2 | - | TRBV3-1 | TGTGCCAGCAGCACGTGGACTAGCGAGCGCACAGATACGCAGTATTTT | CASSTWTSERTDTQYF
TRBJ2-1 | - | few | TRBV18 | TGTGCCAGCTCACCACCTCTAGTGAGCGTGGGGCTGAACAATGAGCAGTTCTTC | CASSPPLVSVGLNNEQFF
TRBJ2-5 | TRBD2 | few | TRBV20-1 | TGCAGTGCTTCCTCCGGCGCGGGGGGGGACCAAGAGACCCAGTACTTC | CSASSGAGGDQETQYF
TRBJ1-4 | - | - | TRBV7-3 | TGTGCCAGCACCTCAAATGCCCCTAAAATATCGGGGAATGAAAAACTGTTTTTT | CASTSNAPKISGNEKLFF
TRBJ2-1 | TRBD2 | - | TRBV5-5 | TGTGCCAGCAGCTTGAGGAGCGGGAGGGGAGACTACAATGAGCAGTTCTTC | CASSLRSGRGDYNEQFF